A single sample gave rise to the 28 T cell receptor beta chains below, sequenced in a study of blood T cell repertoires in COVID-19. Measured with immunoSEQ multiplex PCR; TCRdb has only the in-frame clones, and not every one. Among around 200,000 clones listed, about 83% were seen once. Specimen: PBMCs or T cells enriched from blood (not recorded which). The receptors were gathered from a man between 40 and 49 years old with acute COVID-19.

The V gene is TRBV6-4, the J gene TRBJ2-2; D uncertain. This CDR3 has 14 residues. Germline V gene sequence: CDR1 MRHNA, CDR2 SNTAGT. V lost 8 bases to trimming and J lost 0 bases, with 10 bases between them. CDR3 residues: CASRLSANTGELFF. In DNA form, the CDR3 reads TGTGCCAGCCGACTGTCCGCGAACACCGGGGAGCTGTTTTTT.

This clone was detected only once. The J gene is TRBJ2-1, the V gene TRBV19, with 13 bases aligning to TRBD2. The CDR3 loop spans 15 amino acids. Germline values: CDR1 LNHDA, CDR2 SQIVND (reference sequence). The trim removed 7 bases at V and 6 bases at J, leaving 6 bases unmatched. The CDR3 loop reads CASNPGLAGVNEQFF. The CDR3 DNA follows: TGTGCCAGTAACCCAGGACTAGCGGGAGTCAATGAGCAGTTCTTC. The full variable domain, with the rest looked up from reference TRBV19 and TRBJ2-1, is DGGITQSPKYLFRKEGQNVTLSCEQNLNHDAMYWYRQDPGQGLRLIYYSQIVNDFQKGDIAEGYSVSREKKESFPLTVTSAQKNPTAFYLCASNPGLAGVNEQFFGPGTRLTVL.

V and J are TRBV9 and TRBJ2-1; D ambiguous. V was shortened by 3 bases and J by 8 bases, with 18 bases between the two germline ends. Germline V gene data show CDR1 as SGDLS and CDR2 as YYNGEE. This CDR3 has 15 amino acids. This CDR3 reads CASSATLKVGHEQFF. CDR3 bases: TGTGCCAGCAGCGCAACCCTAAAAGTGGGCCATGAGCAGTTCTTC.

This clone was detected only once. V and J are TRBV30 and TRBJ1-2; TRBD1 agrees at 8 bases. V was clipped by 4 bases and J by 7 bases; unmatched bases: 2. The CDR3 extends over 11 amino acids. Germline CDR1 is GTSNPN and CDR2 is SVGIG (reference sequence). The CDR3: CAWTGGSGYTF. The CDR3 DNA reads as TGTGCCTGGACAGGGGGCAGTGGCTACACCTTC.

This chain uses TRBV27 with TRBJ2-1, with D perhaps matching TRBD2 (6 bases). The CDR3 runs 17 residues. V gave up 3 bases and J gave up 7 bases, with 22 bases separating them. Germline CDR1 MNHEY, CDR2 SMNVEV (reference sequence). The CDR3 sequence is CASSFLDAGPQRNEQFF. In DNA form, the CDR3 reads TGTGCCAGCAGTTTCCTGGATGCGGGACCCCAAAGGAATGAGCAGTTCTTC.

V usage is TRBV28 and J usage is TRBJ1-2; TRBD1 might be the D (5 bases). V was shortened by 0 bases and J by 3 bases, with 11 bases between the two germline ends. CDR1 and CDR2 (germline): MDHEN, SYDVKM. The CDR3 consists of 15 residues. CDR3 DNA: TGTGCCAGCAGTTTATGGGAGACAGATTACTATGGCTACACCTTC. Its protein product is CASSLWETDYYGYTF.

This clone was detected a few times. The chain recombines TRBV4-3 with TRBJ2-3; perhaps TRBD2 as D (5 bases). The length of the CDR3 is 17 residues. V shed 0 bases and J shed 2 bases, with 15 bases lying between them. Germline V gives CDR1 LGHNA, CDR2 YSLEER. DNA of the CDR3: TGCGCCAGCAGCCAAGAGGGTTCGGCTAGCCCCACAGATACGCAGTATTTT. Its protein is CASSQEGSASPTDTQYF.

The chain recombines TRBV27 with TRBJ1-2; 8 bases fit TRBD1. This CDR3 is built from 14 residues. Per germline, CDR1 MNHEY and CDR2 SMNVEV (reference sequence). V gave up 2 bases and J gave up 8 bases; unmatched junction bases: 7. CDR3 DNA: TGTGCCAGCAGTTTAGGGACAGGCGTAAGGGGCTACACCTTC. It is translated as CASSLGTGVRGYTF.

This rearrangement joins TRBV11-2 to TRBJ2-5; weak D call: TRBD2 (6 bases). From germline, CDR1 is SGHAT and CDR2 FQNNGV. V dropped 3 bases and J dropped 5 bases, with 7 bases sitting between them. CDR3 length: 12 amino acids. The CDR3 DNA reads as TGTGCCAGCAGCTTCCGGGGGGAGACCCAGTACTTC. Its translation: CASSFRGETQYF. Full variable domain (missing parts from reference TRBV11-2 and TRBJ2-5): EAGVAQSPRYKIIEKRQSVAFWCNPISGHATLYWYQQILGQGPKLLIQFQNNGVVDDSQLPKDRFSAERLKGVDSTLKIQPAKLEDSAVYLCASSFRGETQYFGPGTRLLVL.

The count of this clone is one. The chain uses TRBV28 and TRBJ1-1, with D maybe TRBD1 (6 bases). Per the germline V gene, CDR1 is MDHEN and CDR2 is SYDVKM. The length of the CDR3 is 14 residues. Trimming cost V 3 bases and J 5 bases, with 13 bases left between them. The CDR3 region has the DNA TGTGCCAGCAGTTTGACAGGACGAGTTACTGAAGCTTTCTTT. It is translated as CASSLTGRVTEAFF.

The chain carries TRBV29-1 and TRBJ2-4, with D possibly TRBD2 on 6 matching bases. V was cut by 6 bases and J by 4 bases, with 13 bases left in between. CDR3 length: 13 residues. Germline-derived CDR1 and CDR2 are SQVTM and ANQGSEA. CDR3 DNA: TGCAGCGTCCATAGCGGAGTTAAAAACATTCAGTACTTC. Its translation is CSVHSGVKNIQYF.

This chain uses TRBV6-5 with TRBJ1-6; no definite D call. Germline-derived CDR1 and CDR2 are MNHEY and SVGAGI. The CDR3 totals 12 residues. V lost 9 bases to trimming and J lost 5 bases, with 8 bases between them. CDR3 loop: CASKRDNSPLHF. In DNA, the CDR3 is TGTGCCAGTAAGAGGGATAATTCACCCCTCCACTTT.

CDR3: CASSAKGGDRYEQYF. CDR3 nucleotides: TGTGCCAGCAGCGCGAAGGGCGGGGACCGCTACGAGCAGTACTTC. The chain has TRBV11-1 and TRBJ2-7; tentative D call: TRBD2 (6 bases). This CDR3 spans 15 amino acids. CDR1 SGHAT and CDR2 FQDESV come from the germline V gene (reference sequence). V lost 5 bases and J 3 bases, leaving 17 bases between the germline ends. Filled out from reference TRBV11-1 and TRBJ2-7, the complete variable domain reads EAEVAQSPRYKITEKSQAVAFWCDPISGHATLYWYRQILGQGPELLVQFQDESVVDDSQLPKDRFSAERLKGVDSTLKIQPAELGDSAMYLCASSAKGGDRYEQYFGPGTRLTVT.

This clone was counted only a few times. The chain uses TRBV2 and TRBJ1-4, with 7 bases identical to TRBD1. V dropped 4 bases and J dropped 3; count of bases not matched to a gene: 5. CDR1 and CDR2 (germline): SNHLY, FYNNEI. There are 15 residues in the CDR3. CDR3 region: CASSGVGTANEKLFF. The CDR3 coding sequence is TGTGCCAGCAGTGGGGTTGGGACAGCTAATGAAAAACTGTTTTTT. The whole variable domain, remainder taken from reference TRBV2 and TRBJ1-4, is EPEVTQTPSHQVTQMGQEVILRCVPISNHLYFYWYRQILGQKVEFLVSFYNNEISEKSEIFDDQFSVERPDGSNFTLKIRSTKLEDSAMYFCASSGVGTANEKLFFGSGTQLSVL.

The CDR3 region has the DNA TGTGCCAGCATCCACCGACAGATGAACACTGAAGCTTTCTTT. Translated, it gives CASIHRQMNTEAFF. The gene calls are TRBV2 and TRBJ1-1, with TRBD1 as a possible D gene (5 bases). The length of the CDR3 is 14 residues. CDR1 and CDR2 from the germline V gene are SNHLY and FYNNEI. Trimming took 7 bases from V and 0 from J, leaving 12 bases between them.

The chain is built from TRBV5-4 and TRBJ1-2; 7 nucleotides line up with TRBD1. CDR1 SGHNT and CDR2 YYREEE come from the germline V gene (reference sequence). The J segment lost 4 bases and the V segment lost 3 bases, leaving 6 bases of the junction unmatched. The CDR3 consists of 14 residues. DNA of the CDR3: TGTGCCAGCAGCTCAAGACAGGGTGGCTATGGCTACACCTTC. This translates into CASSSRQGGYGYTF.

The chain carries TRBV7-9 and TRBJ2-1; D is undetermined. V was cut by 1 base and J by 9 bases, with 16 bases left in between. Germline lookup yields CDR1 SEHNR and CDR2 FQNEAQ (reference sequence). The CDR3 consists of 15 residues. CDR3 nucleotide sequence: TGTGCCAGCAGCTTAGGAGAGGTGGGTGTCAGTGAGCAGTTCTTC. Translating it yields CASSLGEVGVSEQFF.

This clone has only one observation. The rearrangement links TRBV18 to TRBJ2-5, with D possibly matching TRBD1 (6 bases). Trimming left V 3 bases short and J 1 base short, with 9 bases between. This CDR3 is 14 amino acids long. Per the germline V gene, CDR1 is KGHSH and CDR2 is LQKENI. CDR3: CASSPIGGQETQYF. CDR3 nucleotide sequence: TGTGCCAGCTCACCTATAGGGGGCCAAGAGACCCAGTACTTC.

The chain uses TRBV5-6 and TRBJ2-7; D perhaps matches TRBD1 (6 bases). The V end lost 5 bases, the J end lost 3 bases, and 12 bases lay between the germline ends. CDR3 length: 13 residues. The germline V gene has CDR1 SGHDT and CDR2 YYEEEE. As DNA, the CDR3 is TGTGCCAGCAGAATACAGGGAAACTACGAGCAGTACTTC. As protein: CASRIQGNYEQYF.

The chain recombines TRBV9 with TRBJ2-2, with 9 bases identical to TRBD2. CDR3 size: 15 residues. The V and J ends lost 0 bases and 6 bases, in that order; junction bases with no gene match: 3. Germline V gene data show CDR1 as SGDLS and CDR2 as YYNGEE. The DNA of the CDR3 is TGTGCCAGCAGCGTAGTTAGCGGGAGTTCCGGGGAGCTGTTTTTT. This sequence encodes CASSVVSGSSGELFF.

This clone was seen a few times. CDR3 residues: CASSGTGTETSYEQYF. CDR3 DNA sequence: TGTGCCAGCAGTGGAACCGGGACAGAGACCTCCTACGAGCAGTACTTC. The chain uses TRBV6-6 and TRBJ2-7; the match to TRBD1 covers 7 bases. The CDR3 contains 16 residues. The V gene's germline CDR1 is MNHNY and CDR2 SVGAGI (reference sequence). V dropped 5 bases and J dropped 0; count of bases not matched to a gene: 10.

Regarding this clone: At one boundary the junction diverges from the germline segment, which might be a read error. Within the sample, other DNA sequences also encode this same CDR3. The chain is built from TRBV4-2 and TRBJ2-5, with 14 bases identical to TRBD2. Looked up from germline, CDR1 is LGHNA and CDR2 is YNFKEQ. CDR3 length equals 19 residues. The CDR3 loop is CASSQVLGTSGSFGETQYF. As DNA, the CDR3 is TGTGCCAGTAGCCAAGTCCTTGGGACTAGCGGGAGTTTCGGAGAGACCCAGTACTTC.

This sequence joins TRBV27 and TRBJ1-1, with 10 bases identical to TRBD1. The V segment lost 3 bases and the J segment 2 bases; nucleotides outside the gene matches: 3. The germline CDR1 and CDR2 sequences are MNHEY and SMNVEV (reference sequence). This CDR3 region has 15 residues. The CDR3: CASSLGTGVNTEAFF. CDR3 coding DNA: TGTGCCAGCAGTTTGGGGACAGGGGTTAACACTGAAGCTTTCTTT.

The gene calls are TRBV28 and TRBJ1-6; maybe TRBD1 (6 bases). V was shortened by 2 bases and J by 10 bases, with 18 bases between the two germline ends. This CDR3 contains 16 residues. Germline V lookup: CDR1 MDHEN, CDR2 SYDVKM. As DNA, the CDR3 is TGTGCCAGCAGTTTAAGTCTGAACAGGGTAGACTCACCCCTCCACTTT. Translation gives CASSLSLNRVDSPLHF.

In nucleotides, the CDR3 is TGTGCCAGCAGTATTCCAGGGGATCCCCACGAGCAGTACTTC. Translated, it gives CASSIPGDPHEQYF. The rearrangement joins TRBV7-9 to TRBJ2-7; perhaps TRBD1 as D (6 bases). V was clipped by 6 bases and J by 5 bases, with 17 bases between them. The V gene's germline CDR1 is SEHNR and CDR2 FQNEAQ (reference sequence). There are 14 residues in the CDR3.

V usage is TRBV5-5 and J usage is TRBJ1-2; a weak D match, TRBD1 (6 bases). CDR1 and CDR2 (germline): SGHKS, YYEKEE (reference sequence). CDR3 length equals 14 residues. Trimming shortened V by 4 bases and J by 8 bases, and 18 bases separated the two germline ends. CDR3 region: CASSQTRGEGGYTF. The CDR3 bases are TGTGCCAGCAGCCAGACCAGGGGAGAGGGGGGCTACACCTTC.

This clone has more than one count but fewer than ten. The V call is TRBV7-3, the J call TRBJ2-7; 7 nucleotides line up with TRBD2. This CDR3 has 16 amino acids. V was pared by 1 base and J by 7 bases, with 13 bases of the junction left unmatched. The V gene's germline CDR1 is SGHTA and CDR2 FQGTGA. The DNA of the CDR3 is TGTGCCAGCAGCTTAAAAGGGCGGGAGCTTCCGGAGGAGCAGTACTTC. It is translated as CASSLKGRELPEEQYF.

J is TRBJ2-7 and V is TRBV10-3; possible D gene TRBD2, 6 bases. V lost 3 bases and J lost 1, with 13 bases in between. The CDR3 sequence is 15 residues long. Per germline, CDR1 ENHRY and CDR2 SYGVKD. The CDR3 bases are TGTGCCATCAGTGAAGGGCTCGGGAGATCCTACGAGCAGTACTTC. This gives the protein CAISEGLGRSYEQYF.